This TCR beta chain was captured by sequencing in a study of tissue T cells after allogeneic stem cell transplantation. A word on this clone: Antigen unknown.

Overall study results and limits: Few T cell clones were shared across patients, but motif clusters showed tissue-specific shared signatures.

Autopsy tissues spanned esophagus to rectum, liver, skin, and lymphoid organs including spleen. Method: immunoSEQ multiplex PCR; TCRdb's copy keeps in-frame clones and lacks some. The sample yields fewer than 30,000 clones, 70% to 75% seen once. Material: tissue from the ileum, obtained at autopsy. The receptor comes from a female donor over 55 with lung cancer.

The CDR3 bases are TGTGCCAGCAGCTTAGCACGGGGGGGATGGGATGAGCAGTTCTTC. Its protein product is CASSLARGGWDEQFF. The chain links TRBV11-1 to TRBJ2-1; 8 positions match TRBD2. Germline trimming cut 0 bases from V and 8 bases from J; bases unmatched to any gene: 6. CDR1 is SGHAT, CDR2 FQDESV, per germline (reference sequence). CDR3 length: 15 residues.